The sequence of this TCR beta chain was determined in a study of response to subunit inactivated influenza vaccine. Whole-study findings and limits: Seasonal influenza vaccination, on each occasion, was suggested by the authors to recruit few new T cells.

TCRdb passed the RT-PCR reads through MiXCR, listing each CDR3 protein once. The sample has about 480,000 distinct CDR3 sequences, 25% seen once. With regard to this clonotype: Its antigen is unidentified.

The length of the CDR3 is 11 residues. V dropped 0 bases and J dropped 12 bases, with 7 bases sitting between them. Germline-derived CDR1 and CDR2 are SGHRS and YFSETQ. The sequence derives from a man aged 50-59 years who received an inactivated influenza vaccine. This chain links TRBV5-1 with TRBJ2-1; tentative D call: TRBD2 (6 bases). Sequencing was performed on CD4+ T cells sorted from PBMCs, taken more than 4 days after vaccination. The CDR3 DNA sequence: TGCGCCAGCAGCTTGGGGAGGGGGCAGTTCTTC. It codes for CASSLGRGQFF.